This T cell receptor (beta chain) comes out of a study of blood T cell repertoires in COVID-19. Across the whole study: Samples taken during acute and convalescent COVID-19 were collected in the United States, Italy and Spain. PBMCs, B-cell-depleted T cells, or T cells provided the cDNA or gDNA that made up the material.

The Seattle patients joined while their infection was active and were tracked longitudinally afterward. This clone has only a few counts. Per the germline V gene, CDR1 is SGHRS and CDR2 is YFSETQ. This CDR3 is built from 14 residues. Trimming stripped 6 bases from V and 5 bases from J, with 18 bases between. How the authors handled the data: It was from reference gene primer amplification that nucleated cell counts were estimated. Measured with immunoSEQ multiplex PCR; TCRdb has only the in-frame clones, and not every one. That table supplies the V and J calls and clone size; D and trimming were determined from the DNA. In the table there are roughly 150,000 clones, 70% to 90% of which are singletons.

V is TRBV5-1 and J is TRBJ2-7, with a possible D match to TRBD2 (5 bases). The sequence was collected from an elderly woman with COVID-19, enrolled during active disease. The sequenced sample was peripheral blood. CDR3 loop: CASMTMGYGDEQYF. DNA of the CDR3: TGCGCCAGCATGACTATGGGGTATGGGGACGAGCAGTACTTC.